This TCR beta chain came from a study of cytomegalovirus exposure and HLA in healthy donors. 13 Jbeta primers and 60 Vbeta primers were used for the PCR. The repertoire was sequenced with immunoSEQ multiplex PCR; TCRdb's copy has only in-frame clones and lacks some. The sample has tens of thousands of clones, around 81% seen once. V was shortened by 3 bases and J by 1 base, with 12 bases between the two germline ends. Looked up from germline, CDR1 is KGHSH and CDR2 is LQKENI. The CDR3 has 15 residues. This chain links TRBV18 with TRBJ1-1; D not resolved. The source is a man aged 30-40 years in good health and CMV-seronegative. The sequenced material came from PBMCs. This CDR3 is CASSPSRQTNTEAFF. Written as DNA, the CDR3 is TGTGCCAGCTCACCGTCCAGGCAGACGAACACTGAAGCTTTCTTT. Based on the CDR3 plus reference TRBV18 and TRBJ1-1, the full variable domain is NAGVMQNPRHLVRRRGQEARLRCSPMKGHSHVYWYRQLPEEGLKFMVYLQKENIIDESGMPKERFSAEFPKEGPSILRIQQVVRGDSAAYFCASSPSRQTNTEAFFGQGTRLTVV.